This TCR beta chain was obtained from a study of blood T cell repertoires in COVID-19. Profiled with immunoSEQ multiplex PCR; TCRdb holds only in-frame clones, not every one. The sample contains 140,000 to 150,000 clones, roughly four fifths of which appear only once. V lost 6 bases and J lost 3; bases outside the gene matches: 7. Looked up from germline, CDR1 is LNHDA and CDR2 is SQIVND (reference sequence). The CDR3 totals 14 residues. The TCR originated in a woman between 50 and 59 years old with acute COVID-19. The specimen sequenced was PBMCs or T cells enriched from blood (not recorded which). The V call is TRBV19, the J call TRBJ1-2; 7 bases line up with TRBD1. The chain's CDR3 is CASRTTGYDYGYTF. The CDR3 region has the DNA TGTGCCAGTAGGACGACAGGGTATGACTATGGCTACACCTTC.